The clone carrying this TCR beta chain occurred many times. Its antigen is unknown. The cDNA was synthesized by means of template-switch 5'RACE, which was carried out with 10-nucleotide random UMIs. TCRdb fed the 5' RACE reads into MiXCR, producing one record per CDR3 protein. The table has fewer than 85,000 distinct CDR3 sequences, about a sixth seen once. The data stem from a study of neurological immune-mediated disorders. Regarding the study as a whole: Patients with HTLV-1-associated myelopathy showed the most TCR clonal expansion. Those with multiple sclerosis showed the least, falling below healthy controls.

Germline CDR1 reads SGHRS; CDR2 reads YFSETQ. V lost 0 bases, J lost 4 bases, and 13 bases lay in between. This CDR3 contains 15 residues. Preparation of the unsorted libraries drew on 2 million PBMCs stored at -80 C. This receptor was obtained from a woman between 35 and 50 years old in good health. Sample: PBMCs. V usage is TRBV5-1 and J usage is TRBJ1-1; D not resolved. This CDR3 reads CASSLAGVIGTEAFF. In DNA, the CDR3 is TGCGCCAGCAGCTTGGCCGGGGTCATAGGCACTGAAGCTTTCTTT.